Detailed here is one T cell receptor (beta chain). This entry comes from a study of blood T cell repertoires in COVID-19. Sequenced by immunoSEQ multiplex PCR; TCRdb stores in-frame clones only, minus some. The top ten hold around 25% of the sample, which has about 39,000 clones, more than 65% seen once. CDR1 and CDR2 (germline): SGHKS, YYEKEE (reference sequence). The V and J ends lost 6 bases and 2 bases, in that order; junction bases with no gene match: 5. This CDR3 is built from 15 residues. This chain uses TRBV5-5 with TRBJ2-5, with 12 bases aligning to TRBD2. This receptor was identified in a man in his 70s with acute or convalescent COVID-19. The sequencing sample was made of peripheral blood. The CDR3: CASTLTSGGQETQYF. The CDR3 DNA is TGTGCCAGCACCCTGACTAGCGGGGGACAAGAGACCCAGTACTTC.